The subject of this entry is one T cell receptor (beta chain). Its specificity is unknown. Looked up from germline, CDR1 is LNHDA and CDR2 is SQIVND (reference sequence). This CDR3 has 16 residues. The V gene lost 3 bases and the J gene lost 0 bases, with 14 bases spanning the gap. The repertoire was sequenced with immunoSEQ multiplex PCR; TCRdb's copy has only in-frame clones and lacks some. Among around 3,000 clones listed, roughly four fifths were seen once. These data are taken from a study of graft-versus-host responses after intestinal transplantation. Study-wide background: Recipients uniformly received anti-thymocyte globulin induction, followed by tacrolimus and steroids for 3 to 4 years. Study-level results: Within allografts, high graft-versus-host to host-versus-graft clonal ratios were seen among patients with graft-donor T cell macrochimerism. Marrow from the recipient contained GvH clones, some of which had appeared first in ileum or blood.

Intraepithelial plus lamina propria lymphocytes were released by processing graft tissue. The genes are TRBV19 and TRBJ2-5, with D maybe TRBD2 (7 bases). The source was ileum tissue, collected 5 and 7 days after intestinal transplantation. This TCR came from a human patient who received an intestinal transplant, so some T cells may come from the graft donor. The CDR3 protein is CASSMLGAGDQETQYF. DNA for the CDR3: TGTGCCAGTAGTATGTTGGGGGCGGGAGACCAAGAGACCCAGTACTTC.